This TCR beta chain was identified in a study of T cell responses to AZD1222 COVID-19 vaccine. About the research overall: Pooling was applied to second doses at about 4 or about 12 weeks.

The germline V gene has CDR1 MNHEY and CDR2 SMNVEV (reference sequence). J lost 6 bases, V lost 5 bases, and 8 bases had no gene match. CDR3 size: 15 residues. General study results and limits: White British people made up most donors, females outnumbered males, and clonal diversity was possibly underestimated. Repertoires were obtained solely post-peak T cell response.

Details on this clone: Its antigen is currently unknown.

Clones were read by immunoSEQ multiplex PCR, and TCRdb kept only the in-frame ones, dropping some. The data contain about 120,000 clones, 80% to 90% of them singletons. This clonotype originated in an adult in good health. The chain carries TRBV27 and TRBJ2-2; 8 positions match TRBD1. Material: peripheral blood, obtained on day 0 of AZD1222 vaccination. The CDR3 loop reads CASSGDRGEAGELFF. CDR3 sequence (DNA): TGTGCCAGCAGTGGCGACAGGGGAGAGGCCGGGGAGCTGTTTTTT.